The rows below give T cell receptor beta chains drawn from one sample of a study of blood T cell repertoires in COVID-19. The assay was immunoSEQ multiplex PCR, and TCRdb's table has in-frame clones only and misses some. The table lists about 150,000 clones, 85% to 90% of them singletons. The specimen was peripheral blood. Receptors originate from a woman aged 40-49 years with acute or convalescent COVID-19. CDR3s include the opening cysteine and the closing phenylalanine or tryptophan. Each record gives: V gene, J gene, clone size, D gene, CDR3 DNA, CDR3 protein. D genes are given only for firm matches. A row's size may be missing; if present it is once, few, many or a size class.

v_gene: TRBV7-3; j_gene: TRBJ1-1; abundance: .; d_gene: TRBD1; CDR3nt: TGTGCCAGCAGCTTAGACAGGGTCGCCCTCGGCACTGAAGCTTTCTTT; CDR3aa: CASSLDRVALGTEAFF
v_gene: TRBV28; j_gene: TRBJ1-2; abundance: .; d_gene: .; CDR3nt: TGTGCCAGCAGAACAAACAGGGTCCCCTATGGCTACACCTTC; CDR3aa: CASRTNRVPYGYTF
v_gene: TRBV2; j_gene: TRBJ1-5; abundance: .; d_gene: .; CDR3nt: TGTGCCAGCAGTCAAGTCGGGAATCAGCCCCAGCATTTT; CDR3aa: CASSQVGNQPQHF
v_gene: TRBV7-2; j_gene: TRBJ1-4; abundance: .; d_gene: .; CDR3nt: TGTGCCAGCAGCCCCAGGCAGGGAGGAATGTGGGGTAATGAAAAACTGTTTTTT; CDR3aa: CASSPRQGGMWGNEKLFF
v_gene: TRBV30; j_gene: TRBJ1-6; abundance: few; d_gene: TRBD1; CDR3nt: TGTGCCTGGTCCAGGGGGGATTCACCCCTCCACTTT; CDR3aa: CAWSRGDSPLHF
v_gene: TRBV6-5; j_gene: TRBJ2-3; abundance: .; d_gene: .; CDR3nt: TGTGCCAGCAGTACGGGGGTAAGCACAGATACGCAGTATTTT; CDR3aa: CASSTGVSTDTQYF
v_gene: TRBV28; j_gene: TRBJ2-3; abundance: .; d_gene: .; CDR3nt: TGTGCCAGCATAAACAGGCGATCCACAGATACGCAGTATTTT; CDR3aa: CASINRRSTDTQYF
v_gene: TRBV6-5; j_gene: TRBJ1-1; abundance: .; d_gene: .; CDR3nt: TGTGCCAGCAACTCAGGGAACACTGAAGCTTTCTTT; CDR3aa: CASNSGNTEAFF
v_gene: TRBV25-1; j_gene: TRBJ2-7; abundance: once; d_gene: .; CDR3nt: TGTGCCAGCAGCCAACGGGTCGGGGTCTACGAGCAGTACTTC; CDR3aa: CASSQRVGVYEQYF
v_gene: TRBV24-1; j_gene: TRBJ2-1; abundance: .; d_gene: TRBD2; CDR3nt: TGTGCCACCAGTGATTTAACCAGCGGGGGCTCCAGCTCCTACAATGAGCAGTTCTTC; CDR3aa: CATSDLTSGGSSSYNEQFF
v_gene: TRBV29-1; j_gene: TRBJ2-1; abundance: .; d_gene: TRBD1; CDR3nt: TGCAGCGTCCGGACAGGGGGGATTGGTGAGCAGTTCTTC; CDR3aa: CSVRTGGIGEQFF
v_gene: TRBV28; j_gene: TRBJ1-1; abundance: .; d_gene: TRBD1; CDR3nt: TGTGCCGGCAAGGGACAGTTGAACACTGAAGCTTTCTTT; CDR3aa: CAGKGQLNTEAFF
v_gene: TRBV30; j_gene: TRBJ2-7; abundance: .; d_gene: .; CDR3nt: TGTGCCTGGAGCCCGGGACTTTCGAGATCCTACGAGCAGTACTTC; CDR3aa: CAWSPGLSRSYEQYF
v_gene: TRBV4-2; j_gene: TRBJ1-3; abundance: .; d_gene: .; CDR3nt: TGTGCCAGCAGCCTAGAGAGAATATCTGGAAACACCATATATTTT; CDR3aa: CASSLERISGNTIYF
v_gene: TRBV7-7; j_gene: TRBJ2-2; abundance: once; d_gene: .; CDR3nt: TGTGCTAGCAGCGAAAGTATGGCGGGCACCGGGGAGCTGTTTTTT; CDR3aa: CASSESMAGTGELFF
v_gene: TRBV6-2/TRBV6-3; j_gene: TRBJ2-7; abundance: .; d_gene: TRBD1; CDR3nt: TGTGCCAGCAGTTATGAACAGGGGTACGAGCAGTACTTC; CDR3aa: CASSYEQGYEQYF
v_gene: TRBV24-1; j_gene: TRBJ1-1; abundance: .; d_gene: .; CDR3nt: TGTGCCACCAGTGATCCAAATAAACAGCTTATGAACACTGAAGCTTTCTTT; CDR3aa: CATSDPNKQLMNTEAFF
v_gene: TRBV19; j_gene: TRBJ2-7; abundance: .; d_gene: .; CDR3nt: TGTGCCAGTAGCCCCGGGACTGCGATAAACGAGCAGTACTTC; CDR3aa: CASSPGTAINEQYF
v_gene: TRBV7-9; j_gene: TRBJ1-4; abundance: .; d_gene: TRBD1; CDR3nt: TGTGCCAGCAGCTTAGCCCCGGGACAGGGAAATGAAAAACTGTTTTTT; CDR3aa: CASSLAPGQGNEKLFF
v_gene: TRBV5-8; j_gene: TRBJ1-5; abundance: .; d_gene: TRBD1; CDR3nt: TGTGCCAGCAGCCAAAGGACAGGCCTTAGCAATCAGCCCCAGCATTTT; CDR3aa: CASSQRTGLSNQPQHF
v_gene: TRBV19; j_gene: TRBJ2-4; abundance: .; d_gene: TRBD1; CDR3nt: TGTGCCAGTAGAGACGGGACAGTAAAAAACATTCAGTACTTC; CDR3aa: CASRDGTVKNIQYF
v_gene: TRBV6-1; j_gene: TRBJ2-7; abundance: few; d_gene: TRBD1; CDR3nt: TGTGCCAGCAGTGCGGACAGGGGGTTGAGCTCCTACGAGCAGTACTTC; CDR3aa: CASSADRGLSSYEQYF
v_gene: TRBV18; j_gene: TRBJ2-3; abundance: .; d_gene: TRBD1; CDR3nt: TGTGCCAGCTCACCTCGGGACAGACACACAGATACGCAGTATTTT; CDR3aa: CASSPRDRHTDTQYF
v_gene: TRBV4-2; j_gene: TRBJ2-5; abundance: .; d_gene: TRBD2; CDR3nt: TGTGCCAGCAGCCAAGCTCTAGGACTAGCGGGAGCATTAGAAGAGACCCAGTACTTC; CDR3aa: CASSQALGLAGALEETQYF
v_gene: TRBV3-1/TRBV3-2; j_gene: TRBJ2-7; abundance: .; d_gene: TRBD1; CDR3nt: TGTGCCAGCAGCCAAGGACAGGGCTCATCCTACGAGCAGTACTTC; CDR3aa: CASSQGQGSSYEQYF
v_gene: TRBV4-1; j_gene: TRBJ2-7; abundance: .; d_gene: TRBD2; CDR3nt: TGCGCCAGCAGCCAAGCCGGGACTAGGACCTACGAGCAGTACTTC; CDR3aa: CASSQAGTRTYEQYF
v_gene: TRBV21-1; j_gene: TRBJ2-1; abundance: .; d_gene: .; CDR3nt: TGTGCCAGCAGCAAAGAGCCCAGGGGCGGTTACAATGAGCAGTTCTTC; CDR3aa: CASSKEPRGGYNEQFF
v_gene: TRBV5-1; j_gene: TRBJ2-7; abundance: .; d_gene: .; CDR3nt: TGCGCCAGCAGCTTGGAGGCAGGGCCCAACGAGCAGTACTTC; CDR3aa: CASSLEAGPNEQYF
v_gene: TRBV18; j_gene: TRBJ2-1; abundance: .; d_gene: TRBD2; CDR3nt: TGTGCCAGCTCACCGGGACTACCTTTAGATGAGCAGTTCTTC; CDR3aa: CASSPGLPLDEQFF
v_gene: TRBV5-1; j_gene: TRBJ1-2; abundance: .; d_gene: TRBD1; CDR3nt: TGCGCCAGCAGCCAAGGACAGGAAAACTATGGCTACACCTTC; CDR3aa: CASSQGQENYGYTF
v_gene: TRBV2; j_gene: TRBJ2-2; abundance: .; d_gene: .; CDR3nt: TGTGCCAGCCGGGTTATCACCGGGGAGCTGTTTTTT; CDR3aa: CASRVITGELFF
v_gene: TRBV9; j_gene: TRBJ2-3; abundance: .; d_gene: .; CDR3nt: TGTGCCAGCAGCGTCTCCATCGGGATCGGGGGTTTTCAGGGCACAGATACGCAGTATTTT; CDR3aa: CASSVSIGIGGFQGTDTQYF
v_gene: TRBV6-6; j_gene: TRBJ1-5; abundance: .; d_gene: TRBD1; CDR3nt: TGTGCCAGCAGGTCGACAGGGGGGGAGAGCAATCAGCCCCAGCATTTT; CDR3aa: CASRSTGGESNQPQHF
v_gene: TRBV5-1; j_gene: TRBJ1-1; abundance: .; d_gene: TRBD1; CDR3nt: TGCGCCAGCAGCTTGACCGGGACAGGGAAGGGGAACACTGAAGCTTTCTTT; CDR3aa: CASSLTGTGKGNTEAFF
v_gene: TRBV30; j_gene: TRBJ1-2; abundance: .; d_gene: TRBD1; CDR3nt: TGTGCCTGGAATCTCGACAGGGCGGTCTATGGCTACACCTTC; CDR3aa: CAWNLDRAVYGYTF
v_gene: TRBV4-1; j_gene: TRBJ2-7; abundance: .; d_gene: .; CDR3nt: TGCGCCAGCAGCCAAGATGGCAGGGTGGGCTACGAGCAGTACTTC; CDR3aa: CASSQDGRVGYEQYF
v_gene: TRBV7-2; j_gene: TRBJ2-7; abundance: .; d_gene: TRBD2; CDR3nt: TGTGCCAGCAGCGTGGGACTAGCTGGCGTCCAGTACTTC; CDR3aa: CASSVGLAGVQYF